This record looks at one TCR beta chain sequence and its context. Its target is unknown. From germline, CDR1 is SGHRS and CDR2 YFSETQ. This CDR3 comprises 14 residues. V lost 6 bases and J 9 bases, leaving 19 bases between the germline ends. The source of the sample is a study of response to subunit inactivated influenza vaccine. Notes on the study in general: Every seasonal influenza vaccination brings in few new T cells, the authors suggested.

TCRdb passed the RT-PCR reads through MiXCR, listing each CDR3 protein once. The data show 800,000 to 1,000,000 distinct CDR3 sequences, over 20% seen once. V and J are TRBV5-1 and TRBJ2-1; D possibly corresponds to TRBD2 (6 bases). The sequencing here drew on PBMCs from blood, taken about 5 days after vaccination. The source of this sequence is a man aged 45-60 years who received an inactivated influenza vaccine. The CDR3: CASTDPKTRSEQFF. CDR3 nucleotides: TGCGCCAGCACAGATCCCAAGACTAGGTCTGAGCAGTTCTTC.